This TCR beta chain stems from a study of cytomegalovirus exposure and HLA in healthy donors. General study results and limits: Cytomegalovirus status was reportedly diagnosed by the classifier with high specificity and sensitivity. The authors confirmed in vitro that three CMV-associated chains were specific for CMV antigens.

The CDR3 sequence is 16 residues long. V lost 1 base and J 6 bases, leaving 16 bases between the germline ends. The germline V gene encodes CDR1 SGHVS and CDR2 FQNEAQ. Of note for this clone: What it binds is not known.

PCR involved 60 Vbeta and 13 Jbeta primers. Assay used: immunoSEQ multiplex PCR; TCRdb lists only in-frame clones, some missing. The sample lists roughly 110,000 clones, about 76% occurring once. The chain joins TRBV7-8 to TRBJ1-5, with D uncertain. Sequenced material: PBMCs. The clonotype originates from a woman in her 50s in good health and CMV-seropositive. Here the CDR3 DNA reads TGTGCCAGCAGCTTAGAGCGTAGGAGTGTTAGTCAGCCCCAGCATTTT. Translating it yields CASSLERRSVSQPQHF.